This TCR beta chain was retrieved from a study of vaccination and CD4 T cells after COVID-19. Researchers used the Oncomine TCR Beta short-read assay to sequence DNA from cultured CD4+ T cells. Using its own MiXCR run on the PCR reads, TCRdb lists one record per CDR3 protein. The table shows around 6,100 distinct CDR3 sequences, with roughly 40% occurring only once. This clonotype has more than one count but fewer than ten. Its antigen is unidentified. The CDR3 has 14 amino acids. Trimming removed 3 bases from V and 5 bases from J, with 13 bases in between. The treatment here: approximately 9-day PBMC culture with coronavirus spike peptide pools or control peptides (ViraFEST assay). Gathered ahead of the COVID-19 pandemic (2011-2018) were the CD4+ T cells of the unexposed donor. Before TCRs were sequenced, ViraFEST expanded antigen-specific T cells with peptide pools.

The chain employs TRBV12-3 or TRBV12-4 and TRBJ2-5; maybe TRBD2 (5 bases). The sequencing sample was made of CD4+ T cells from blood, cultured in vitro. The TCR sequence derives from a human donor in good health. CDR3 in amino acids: CASSFEVGSETQYF. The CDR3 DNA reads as TGTGCCAGCAGTTTCGAGGTTGGGAGCGAGACCCAGTACTTC.